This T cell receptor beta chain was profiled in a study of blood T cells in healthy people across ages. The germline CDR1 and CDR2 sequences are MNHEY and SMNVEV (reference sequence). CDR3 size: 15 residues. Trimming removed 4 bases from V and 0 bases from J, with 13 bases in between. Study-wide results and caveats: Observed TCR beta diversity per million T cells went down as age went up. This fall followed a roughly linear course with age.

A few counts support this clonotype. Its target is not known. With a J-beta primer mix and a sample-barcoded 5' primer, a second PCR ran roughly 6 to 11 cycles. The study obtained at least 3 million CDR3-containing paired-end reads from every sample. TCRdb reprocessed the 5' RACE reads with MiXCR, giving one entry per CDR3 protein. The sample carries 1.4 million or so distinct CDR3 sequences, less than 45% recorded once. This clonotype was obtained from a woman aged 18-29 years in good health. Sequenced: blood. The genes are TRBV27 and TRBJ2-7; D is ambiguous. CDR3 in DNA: TGTGCCAGCAGTTCCCCGAGCAAGAGCTCCTACGAGCAGTACTTC. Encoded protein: CASSSPSKSSYEQYF.